A selection of T cell receptor beta chains follows, all from one sample in a study of vaccination and CD4 T cells after COVID-19. No antigen is known for these receptors. TCRdb called the PCR reads again in MiXCR, with one record for every CDR3 protein. The data hold around 19,000 distinct CDR3 sequences, with about 40% observed a single time. The sample in question was CD4+ T cells from blood, cultured in vitro, obtained after SARS-CoV-2 vaccination. The receptors come from a human donor who had recovered from COVID-19. CDR3s include the opening cysteine and the closing phenylalanine or tryptophan. D genes are given only for firm matches. Not all rows give a size; the values are once, few, many and, for expanded clones, a class.

V gene	D gene	J gene	clone size	CDR3 protein	CDR3 DNA
TRBV19	.	TRBJ2-7	few	CASSMEYEQYF	TGTGCCAGTAGTATGGAATACGAGCAGTACTTC
TRBV7-3	.	TRBJ2-3	.	CASSLGGGGDTQYF	TGTGCCAGCAGCTTAGGGGGAGGAGGAGATACGCAGTATTTT
TRBV30	.	TRBJ1-1	.	CAWRRGPSGGQAEAFF	TGTGCCTGGAGGAGGGGACCCTCGGGGGGCCAAGCTGAAGCTTTCTTT
TRBV19	.	TRBJ1-2	.	CASSPSDGLGRGHTF	TGTGCCAGTAGTCCTTCGGACGGGCTAGGCCGTGGCCACACCTTC
TRBV7-6	.	TRBJ1-1	few	CASSATGLNTEAFF	TGTGCCAGCAGCGCTACAGGTTTGAACACTGAAGCTTTCTTT
TRBV11-3	.	TRBJ1-1	few	CASSESGRNTEAFF	TGTGCCAGCAGTGAGTCTGGGAGGAACACTGAAGCTTTCTTT
TRBV19	TRBD1	TRBJ2-6	.	CASSLTGGRPSGANVLTF	TGTGCCAGTAGTCTGACAGGGGGGCGTCCATCTGGGGCCAACGTCCTGACTTTC
TRBV30	TRBD1	TRBJ1-1	.	CAWSVRDSPLF	TGTGCCTGGAGTGTACGGGACAGTCCTCTCTTT
TRBV24-1	.	TRBJ1-1	.	CATSDSDKNTEAFF	TGTGCCACCAGTGATTCAGACAAGAACACTGAAGCTTTCTTT
TRBV28	TRBD2	TRBJ2-3	once	CASSRGLAGASTDTQYF	TGTGCCAGCAGTAGAGGACTAGCGGGAGCTAGCACAGATACGCAGTATTTT
TRBV20-1	.	TRBJ2-3	few	CSARDNFGDTQYF	TGCAGTGCTAGAGATAACTTCGGCGATACGCAGTATTTT
TRBV6-5	.	TRBJ2-7	.	CASSYTGQSYEQYF	TGTGCCAGCAGTTACACAGGACAGTCCTACGAGCAGTACTTC
TRBV28	TRBD2	TRBJ2-7	.	CASRTSGNSYEQYF	TGTGCCAGCAGAACTAGCGGGAACTCCTACGAGCAGTACTTC
TRBV7-3	.	TRBJ1-2	.	CASSLYYLGSHRAAF	TGTGCCAGCAGCTTGTATTATCTAGGGTCGCATAGGGCAGCCTTC
TRBV6-1	TRBD1	TRBJ1-6	.	CASSDRGFGRDSPLHF	TGTGCCAGCAGTGACAGGGGGTTTGGGAGAGATTCACCCCTCCACTTT
TRBV12-3/TRBV12-4	.	TRBJ1-2	.	CASSILSRDGYTF	TGTGCCAGCAGCATTTTATCTCGGGATGGCTACACCTTC
TRBV11-2	.	TRBJ2-7	.	CASSWTPGAAYEQYF	TGTGCCAGCAGCTGGACTCCCGGAGCCGCCTACGAGCAGTACTTC
TRBV29-1	.	TRBJ2-5	.	CSVVSGTNQETQYF	TGCAGCGTTGTTTCCGGGACAAACCAAGAGACCCAGTACTTC
TRBV5-4	.	TRBJ2-5	.	CASSLEGETQYF	TGTGCCAGCAGCTTGGAGGGGGAGACCCAGTACTTC
TRBV6-1	TRBD1	TRBJ1-1	.	CASSGARGLYTEAFF	TGTGCCAGCAGTGGGGCCAGGGGGCTATACACTGAAGCTTTCTTT
TRBV19	.	TRBJ1-6	few	CASSADGPNSPLHF	TGTGCCAGTAGTGCAGACGGGCCCAATTCACCCCTCCACTTT
TRBV7-9	TRBD2	TRBJ2-5	few	CASSLGLAVETQYF	TGTGCCAGCAGCCTAGGACTAGCGGTAGAGACCCAGTACTTC
TRBV19	TRBD1	TRBJ1-2	.	CASSIDSWTGNYGYTF	TGTGCCAGTAGTATAGACTCCTGGACAGGGAACTATGGCTACACCTTC
TRBV20-1	.	TRBJ1-1	medium-sized	CSARTPQGTEAFF	TGCAGTGCTAGGACGCCGCAGGGGACTGAAGCTTTCTTT
TRBV24-1	.	TRBJ1-6	few	CATRGLRSPLHF	TGTGCCACCCGAGGTTTGCGTTCACCCCTCCACTTT
TRBV20-1	.	TRBJ1-3	few	CSARPITGRAEGTGNTIYF	TGCAGTGCTAGACCGATTACGGGACGGGCCGAGGGAACTGGAAACACCATATATTTT
TRBV20-1	.	TRBJ1-1	few	CSASDGNTEAFF	TGCAGTGCTTCAGACGGGAACACTGAAGCTTTCTTT
TRBV10-3	.	TRBJ1-3	.	CASGRVSGNTIYF	TGTGCCAGCGGGCGGGTCTCTGGAAACACCATATATTTT
TRBV19	.	TRBJ2-7	.	CASSIDLPRAYEQYF	TGTGCCAGTAGTATAGACCTCCCCAGGGCCTACGAGCAGTACTTC
TRBV11-3	TRBD2	TRBJ2-5	once	CASSLGERGQETQYF	TGTGCCAGCAGCTTAGGGGAGCGGGGCCAAGAGACCCAGTACTTC
TRBV5-1	.	TRBJ2-5	.	CASSGTGIETQYF	TGCGCCAGCAGCGGAACAGGGATAGAGACCCAGTACTTC
TRBV28	TRBD1	TRBJ2-1	few	CASRRDSPPYNEQFF	TGTGCCAGCAGAAGGGACAGCCCACCATACAATGAGCAGTTCTTC
TRBV6-1	.	TRBJ2-2	few	CASEGGGGELFF	TGTGCCAGTGAGGGAGGTGGCGGGGAGCTGTTTTTT
TRBV30	.	TRBJ2-5	few	CAWSWAGQETQYF	TGTGCCTGGAGTTGGGCAGGGCAAGAGACCCAGTACTTC
TRBV4-3	TRBD2	TRBJ2-7	.	CASSQGLAGGYEQYF	TGCGCCAGCAGCCAGGGTCTAGCGGGGGGTTACGAGCAGTACTTC
TRBV11-1	TRBD1	TRBJ2-7	.	CASSQGQGLAYEQYF	TGTGCCAGCAGCCAAGGACAGGGGCTGGCCTACGAGCAGTACTTC
TRBV27	TRBD1	TRBJ2-6	few	CASRKGQGASGANVLTF	TGTGCCAGCAGGAAGGGACAGGGGGCATCTGGGGCCAACGTCCTGACTTTC
TRBV7-3	TRBD1	TRBJ2-6	.	CASSLTGGGSGANVLTF	TGTGCCAGCAGCTTGACAGGGGGCGGCTCTGGGGCCAACGTCCTGACTTTC
TRBV7-2	TRBD1	TRBJ1-6	medium-sized	CASSPPGGGAGSPLHF	TGTGCCAGCAGCCCCCCAGGAGGGGGCGCAGGGTCACCCCTCCACTTT
TRBV12-3/TRBV12-4	.	TRBJ2-2	few	CASSQGPRETGELFF	TGTGCCAGCAGCCAGGGACCCCGCGAGACCGGGGAGCTGTTTTTT
TRBV28	.	TRBJ1-5	.	CASSLSRVYGNQPQHF	TGTGCCAGCAGTTTATCCAGGGTTTACGGCAATCAGCCCCAGCATTTT
TRBV29-1	.	TRBJ2-5	.	CSVTGSQETQYF	TGCAGCGTTACCGGGAGTCAAGAGACCCAGTACTTC
TRBV6-9	TRBD2	TRBJ2-7	.	CASSSLSGGTQKQYF	TGTGCCAGCAGTTCCCTCAGCGGGGGGACCCAAAAGCAGTACTTC
TRBV7-2	.	TRBJ2-7	few	CASSLVGQPPGGQYF	TGTGCCAGCAGCTTAGTTGGACAGCCGCCGGGAGGGCAGTACTTC
TRBV19	TRBD1	TRBJ1-2	few	CASSTDREGGYTF	TGTGCCAGTAGTACGGACAGGGAAGGTGGCTACACCTTC
TRBV7-2	.	TRBJ2-5	.	CASSLVHGRGWGYQETQYF	TGTGCCAGCAGCTTAGTACATGGACGCGGCTGGGGGTACCAAGAGACCCAGTACTTC
TRBV28	.	TRBJ1-5	.	CASSIGVPQPQHF	TGTGCCAGCAGTATAGGGGTTCCTCAGCCCCAGCATTTT
TRBV2	TRBD1	TRBJ2-7	.	CASSDRWDRGIHF	TGTGCCAGCAGTGATCGATGGGACAGGGGGATTCACTTC
TRBV6-1	TRBD1	TRBJ1-5	.	CASSRQGPQPQHF	TGTGCCAGCAGCCGACAGGGTCCACAGCCCCAGCATTTT